What follows describes a single T cell receptor (beta chain). This sample was included in a study of blood T cell repertoires in COVID-19. Study in general: Samples representing acute and convalescent COVID-19 were sourced from the United States, Italy and Spain.

Sequenced by immunoSEQ multiplex PCR; TCRdb stores in-frame clones only, minus some. This sample yields 95,000 to 150,000 clones, of which over 70% are seen a single time; about 6% belongs to the top ten. Germline values: CDR1 SEHNR, CDR2 FQNEAQ (reference sequence). The V gene lost 5 bases and the J gene lost 5 bases, with 8 bases spanning the gap. This CDR3 has 12 amino acids. V and J are TRBV7-9 and TRBJ2-3; D ambiguous. This sequence originates from an older man with active or convalescent COVID-19. The specimen sequenced was peripheral blood. CDR3 nucleotides: TGTGCCAGCAGCCCCCGTATAGATACGCAGTATTTT. Its translation is CASSPRIDTQYF.